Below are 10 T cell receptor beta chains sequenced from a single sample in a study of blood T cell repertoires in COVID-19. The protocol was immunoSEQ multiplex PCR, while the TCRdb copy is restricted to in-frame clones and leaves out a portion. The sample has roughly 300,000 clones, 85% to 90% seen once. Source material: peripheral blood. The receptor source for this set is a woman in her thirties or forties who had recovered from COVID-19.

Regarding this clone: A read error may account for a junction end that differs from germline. CDR3 nucleotide sequence: TGTGCCAGTAGCATAGTAAGCCTTTCTGGGGCCAACGTCCTGACTTTC. This gives the protein CASSIVSLSGANVLTF. This chain connects TRBV19 to TRBJ2-6; D is uncertain. The germline V gene has CDR1 LNHDA and CDR2 SQIVND (reference sequence). The CDR3 consists of 16 residues.

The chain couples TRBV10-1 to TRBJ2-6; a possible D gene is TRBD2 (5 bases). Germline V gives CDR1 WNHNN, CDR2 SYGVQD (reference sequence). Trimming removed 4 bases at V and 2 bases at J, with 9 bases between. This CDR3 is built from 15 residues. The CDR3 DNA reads TGCGCCAGCAGTGGCGGGCAAGCTGGGGCCAACGTCCTGACTTTC. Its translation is CASSGGQAGANVLTF.

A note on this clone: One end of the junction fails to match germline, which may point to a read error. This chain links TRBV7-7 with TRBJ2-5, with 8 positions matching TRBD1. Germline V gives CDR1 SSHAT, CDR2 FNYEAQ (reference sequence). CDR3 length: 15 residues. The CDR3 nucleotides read TGTGCTAGCAGCTCAGGGGGCTCGTACCAAGAGACCCAGTACTTC. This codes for CASSSGGSYQETQYF.

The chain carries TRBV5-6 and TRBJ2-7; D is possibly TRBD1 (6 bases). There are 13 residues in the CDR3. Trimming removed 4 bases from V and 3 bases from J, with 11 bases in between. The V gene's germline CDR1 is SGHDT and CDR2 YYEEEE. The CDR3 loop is CASSQGQYYEQYF. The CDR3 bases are TGTGCCAGCAGCCAAGGACAGTACTACGAGCAGTACTTC.

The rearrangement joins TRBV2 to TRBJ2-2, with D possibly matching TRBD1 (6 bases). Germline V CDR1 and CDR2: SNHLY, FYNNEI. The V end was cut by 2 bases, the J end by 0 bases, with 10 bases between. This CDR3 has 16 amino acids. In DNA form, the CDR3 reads TGTGCCAGCAGTGAAAGTGGGGGCGCGAACACCGGGGAGCTGTTTTTT. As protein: CASSESGGANTGELFF.

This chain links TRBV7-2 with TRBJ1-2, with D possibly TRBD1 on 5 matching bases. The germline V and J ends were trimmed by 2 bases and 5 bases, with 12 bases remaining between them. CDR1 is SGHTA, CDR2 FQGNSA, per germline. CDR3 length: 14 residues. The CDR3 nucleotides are TGTGCCAGCAGCTTATCGCAGGGCCGTTATGGCTACACCTTC. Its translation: CASSLSQGRYGYTF.

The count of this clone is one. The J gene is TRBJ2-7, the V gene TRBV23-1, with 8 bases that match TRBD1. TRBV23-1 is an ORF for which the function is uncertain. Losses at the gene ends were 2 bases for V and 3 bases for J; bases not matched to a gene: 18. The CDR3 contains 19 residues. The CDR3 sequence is CASSQLAYYGDRPNYEQYF. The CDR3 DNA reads TGCGCCAGCAGTCAACTTGCATATTACGGGGACAGGCCAAACTACGAGCAGTACTTC.

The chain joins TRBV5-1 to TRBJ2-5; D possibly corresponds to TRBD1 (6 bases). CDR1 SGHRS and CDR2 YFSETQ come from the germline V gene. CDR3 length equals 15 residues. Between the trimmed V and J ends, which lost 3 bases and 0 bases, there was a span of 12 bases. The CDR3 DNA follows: TGCGCCAGCAGCTCTCCCGGGACAAACCAAGAGACCCAGTACTTC. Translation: CASSSPGTNQETQYF. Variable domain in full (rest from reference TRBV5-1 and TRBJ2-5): KAGVTQTPRYLIKTRGQQVTLSCSPISGHRSVSWYQQTPGQGLQFLFEYFSETQRNKGNFPGRFSGRQFSNSRSEMNVSTLELGDSALYLCASSSPGTNQETQYFGPGTRLLVL.

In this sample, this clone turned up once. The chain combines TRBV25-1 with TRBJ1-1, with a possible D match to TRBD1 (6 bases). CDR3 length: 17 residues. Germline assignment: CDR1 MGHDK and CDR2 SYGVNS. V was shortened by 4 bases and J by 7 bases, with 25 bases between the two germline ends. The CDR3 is CASSGGPGRLKGVEAFF. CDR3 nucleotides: TGTGCCAGCAGTGGAGGGCCGGGTCGCTTAAAGGGGGTTGAAGCTTTCTTT.

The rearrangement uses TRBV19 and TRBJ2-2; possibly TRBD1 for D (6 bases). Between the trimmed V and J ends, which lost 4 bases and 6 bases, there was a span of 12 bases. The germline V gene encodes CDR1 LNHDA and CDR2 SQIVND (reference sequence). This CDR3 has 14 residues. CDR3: CASSTHRESGELFF. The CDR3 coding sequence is TGTGCCAGTAGTACGCACAGGGAATCCGGGGAGCTGTTTTTT.